These 19 T cell receptor beta chains originate from one sample sequenced in a study of Graves' ophthalmopathy and Graves' hyperthyroidism. RNA transcripts were the template, and TCR beta CDR3 regions were amplified from them. The first round was an RT-PCR with HTBI primers, and the second round was a multiplex PCR. One entry per CDR3 protein, called by TCRdb with MiXCR from the multiplex PCR reads. The profile covers about 740,000 distinct CDR3 sequences, with roughly two fifths appearing a single time and 44% taken by the ten largest. The material sequenced was peripheral blood. These receptors came from an adult man with Graves' ophthalmopathy.

To note about this clonotype: The germline gene is not matched at one end of the junction; a read error may be the cause. This rearrangement joins TRBV7-9 to TRBJ2-7, with D unclear. CDR3 length equals 14 residues. Germline CDR1 SEHNR, CDR2 FQNEAQ (reference sequence). The DNA of the CDR3 is TGTGCCAACAGCGACCCGGGCTACGCCTACGAGCAGTACTTC. Its translation is CANSDPGYAYEQYF.

Ten or more counts support this clonotype. CDR3 loop: CASSGGGVGTEAFF. The CDR3 DNA reads as TGTGCCAGCAGTGGGGGAGGTGTCGGCACTGAAGCTTTCTTT. The V gene is TRBV5-4, the J gene TRBJ1-1; perhaps TRBD1 as D (5 bases). Per germline, CDR1 SGHNT and CDR2 YYREEE (reference sequence). This CDR3 region has 14 residues. With 5 bases removed from V and 4 bases from J, the gap between germline ends came to 15 bases.

The chain is built from TRBV7-2 and TRBJ2-7; 10 bases are shared with TRBD2. The CDR3 loop spans 16 amino acids. J gave up 7 bases and V 1 base, and 10 bases lay outside the gene matches. Germline CDR1 reads SGHTA; CDR2 reads FQGNSA. CDR3 DNA sequence: TGTGCCAGCAGCTTAGTTCCCCTAGCGGGAGTAGAAGAGCAGTACTTC. Protein sequence: CASSLVPLAGVEEQYF.

The chain has TRBV25-1 and TRBJ2-3, with 7 bases fitting TRBD2. There are 13 residues in the CDR3. Germline CDR1 reads MGHDK; CDR2 reads SYGVNS. Trimming at V came to 4 bases and at J to 2 bases, leaving 0 bases not matched to a gene. The CDR3 DNA reads TGTGCCAGCAGTGGGGACTACACAGATACGCAGTATTTT. Its protein product is CASSGDYTDTQYF.

The chain is built from TRBV10-3 and TRBJ2-7; D unresolved. V dropped 10 bases and J dropped 2 bases, with 15 bases sitting between them. This CDR3 is 13 amino acids long. Germline loops: CDR1 ENHRY, CDR2 SYGVKD. The DNA for the CDR3 is TGTGCCAGCAGCCGAAACGAAGCCTACGAGCAGTACTTC. It specifies CASSRNEAYEQYF.

The chain couples TRBV29-1 to TRBJ1-4, with a tentative D call TRBD1 (5 bases). Trimming removed 0 bases from V and 6 bases from J, with 11 bases in between. Germline lookup yields CDR1 SQVTM and CDR2 ANQGSEA. CDR3 size: 14 residues. The CDR3 is CSVEDLREYEKLFF. Written as DNA, the CDR3 is TGCAGCGTTGAAGATCTCAGGGAGTATGAAAAACTGTTTTTT.

This clonotype was observed a few times. This CDR3 is CSASRGTKYEQYF. The CDR3 region has the DNA TGCAGTGCTAGCCGCGGGACTAAGTACGAGCAGTACTTC. The V gene is TRBV20-1, the J gene TRBJ2-7; 7 bases align to TRBD2. CDR1 is DFQATT, CDR2 SNEGSKA, per germline (reference sequence). The CDR3 is 13 residues long. V lost 3 bases to trimming and J lost 4 bases; unmatched junction nucleotides: 6.

The V and J genes are TRBV6-2 or TRBV6-3 and TRBJ2-2; D is perhaps TRBD2 (6 bases). V lost 2 bases and J lost 5, with 12 bases in between. Per germline, CDR1 MNHEY and CDR2 SVGEGT. The CDR3 runs 15 residues. As DNA, the CDR3 is TGTGCCAGCAGTTACGTCGGGGGTCGGACCGGGGAGCTGTTTTTT. Its translation: CASSYVGGRTGELFF.

As concerns this clonotype: It may be a read error: a sequence one base away is much more abundant. This chain connects TRBV2 to TRBJ1-5, with a tentative D call TRBD1 (6 bases). Germline CDR1 is SNHLY and CDR2 is FYNNEI. This CDR3 contains 15 residues. With 6 bases removed from V and 3 bases from J, the gap between germline ends came to 15 bases. CDR3 loop: CASRRRGPSNQPQHF. The CDR3 bases are TGTGCCAGCAGGCGACGGGGGCCCTCCAATCAGCCCCAGCATTTT.

Regarding this clonotype: The junction and the germline gene differ at one end; a read error may be behind it. The chain links TRBV24-1 to TRBJ1-5; 9 bases match TRBD1. Germline V gene sequence: CDR1 KGHDR, CDR2 SFDVKD. The CDR3 sequence is 15 residues long. In DNA, the CDR3 is TGTGCCAGCAGTGACTCCCGGACAGGGGATCAGCCCCAGCATTTT. It codes for CASSDSRTGDQPQHF.

About this clonotype: A junction boundary mismatches the germline segment, possibly from a read error. The chain is built from TRBV10-3 and TRBJ1-5; D perhaps matches TRBD1 (5 bases). This CDR3 region has 15 residues. Germline CDR1 reads ENHRY; CDR2 reads SYGVKD. The CDR3 DNA is TGTGCCAGCAGTTATATTGGACATCTACAAGAGACCCAGCATTTT. Translation gives CASSYIGHLQETQHF.

This clonotype appeared a few times. The J gene is TRBJ1-2, the V gene TRBV5-1; 10 nucleotides agree with TRBD1. CDR1 and CDR2 (germline): SGHRS, YFSETQ. J lost 3 bases, V lost 4 bases, and 6 bases had no gene match. CDR3 length equals 15 residues. The CDR3 here is CASSRSGTGDYGYTF. The DNA of the CDR3 is TGCGCCAGCAGCAGATCCGGGACAGGGGACTATGGCTACACCTTC.

CDR3 loop: CASSLVLAGGPEEQYF. In nucleotides, the CDR3 is TGTGCCAGCAGCTTAGTACTAGCGGGAGGGCCGGAGGAGCAGTACTTC. V and J are TRBV7-2 and TRBJ2-7; TRBD2 matches at 13 bases. The germline V gene encodes CDR1 SGHTA and CDR2 FQGNSA. V was pared by 1 base and J by 7 bases, with 7 bases of the junction left unmatched. The CDR3 consists of 16 residues. Using reference TRBV7-2 and TRBJ2-7 for the parts outside the CDR3, the full variable domain is GAGVSQSPSNKVTEKGKDVELRCDPISGHTALYWYRQSLGQGLEFLIYFQGNSAPDKSGLPSDRFSAERTGGSVSTLTIQRTQQEDSAVYLCASSLVLAGGPEEQYFGPGTRLTVT.

The V and J genes are TRBV4-2 and TRBJ1-4; no reliable D call. This CDR3 is built from 12 residues. Germline V gene sequence: CDR1 LGHNA, CDR2 YNFKEQ. Trimming shortened V by 4 bases and J by 7 bases, and 7 bases separated the two germline ends. The CDR3 here is CASSPLPEKLFF. The CDR3, as DNA: TGTGCCAGCAGCCCCCTGCCTGAAAAACTGTTTTTT.

A few counts support this clonotype. The CDR3 DNA reads as TGTGCCAGCAGCAAAGGGACTAGGGACGAGACCCAGTACTTC. This sequence encodes CASSKGTRDETQYF. The genes are TRBV12-3 or TRBV12-4 and TRBJ2-5; TRBD2 matches 8 bases. This CDR3 is 14 amino acids long. Trimming took 6 bases from V and 5 from J; bases not matched to a gene: 8.

On this clonotype itself: A much bigger clone sits one base away, suggesting this may be a read error. V is TRBV7-2 and J is TRBJ1-2; D remains unclear. The CDR3 spans 10 residues. CDR1 and CDR2 (germline): SGHTA, FQGNSA. Trimming pared 4 bases from V and 12 bases from J, leaving 9 bases between. The CDR3 DNA follows: TGTGCCAGCAGCTCTATTGACGACACCTTC. Its protein product is CASSSIDDTF.

This clonotype was observed once. The V gene is TRBV12-3 or TRBV12-4, the J gene TRBJ1-4, with D possibly TRBD1 on 5 matching bases. CDR3 length: 13 amino acids. Between the trimmed V and J ends, which lost 3 bases and 11 bases, there was a span of 13 bases. This CDR3 reads CASSLGTEDKLFF. The CDR3 DNA reads TGTGCCAGCAGTTTGGGGACGGAAGATAAACTGTTTTTT.

The J gene is TRBJ1-1, the V gene TRBV7-2; 12 bases line up with TRBD1. Trimming at V came to 5 bases and at J to 2 bases, leaving 12 bases not matched to a gene. Germline CDR1 is SGHTA and CDR2 is FQGNSA. The CDR3 has 18 amino acids. The CDR3 here is CASSQDRDRGLDNTEAFF. The CDR3 DNA reads as TGTGCCAGCAGCCAAGATCGGGACAGGGGGCTTGATAACACTGAAGCTTTCTTT.

There are a few counts of this clonotype. The chain combines TRBV11-2 with TRBJ2-6; D tentatively fits TRBD1 or TRBD2 (5 bases each). Trimming took 5 bases from V and 2 from J, leaving 16 bases between them. The germline V gene has CDR1 SGHAT and CDR2 FQNNGV. This CDR3 is 17 amino acids long. The CDR3 DNA is TGTGCCAGCAGCCAAGACCCAGGGAGTCCTGGGGCCAACGTCCTGACTTTC. Translated: CASSQDPGSPGANVLTF.